These 20 T cell receptor beta chains came from one sample sequenced in a study of cytomegalovirus exposure and HLA in healthy donors. PCR employed 60 Vbeta and 13 Jbeta primers. The assay was immunoSEQ multiplex PCR, and TCRdb's table has in-frame clones only and misses some. This table has 200,000 to 250,000 clones, over 70% appearing once. Sequenced sample: PBMCs. These receptors came from an older woman in good health and CMV-seropositive.

The genes are TRBV30 and TRBJ1-3, with D hard to call. CDR3 length: 13 amino acids. Germline V gives CDR1 GTSNPN, CDR2 SVGIG (reference sequence). V shed 1 base and J shed 3 bases, with 7 bases lying between them. The CDR3 sequence: CAWSDGVGNTIYF. Here the CDR3 DNA reads TGTGCCTGGAGTGACGGGGTTGGAAACACCATATATTTT.

This chain joins TRBV19 and TRBJ1-2; D is unclear. The CDR3 sequence is 13 residues long. Between the trimmed V and J ends, which lost 3 bases and 2 bases, there was a span of 7 bases. CDR1 and CDR2 from the germline V gene are LNHDA and SQIVND (reference sequence). In DNA, the CDR3 is TGTGCCAGTAGTATCCGCAGAAACTATGGCTACACCTTC. Its protein is CASSIRRNYGYTF.

The count of this clone is one. The V and J genes are TRBV18 and TRBJ2-1; 13 nucleotides agree with TRBD2. The CDR3 covers 17 residues. Germline trimming cut 0 bases from V and 4 bases from J; bases unmatched to any gene: 3. Germline CDR1 and CDR2: KGHSH and LQKENI. CDR3 protein: CASSPPTSGRRYNEQFF. Here the CDR3 DNA reads TGTGCCAGCTCACCACCGACTAGCGGGAGGAGGTACAATGAGCAGTTCTTC.

The chain has TRBV28 and TRBJ1-5; TRBD1 matches at 7 bases. CDR1 MDHEN and CDR2 SYDVKM come from the germline V gene. The CDR3 sequence is 16 residues long. V was pared by 5 bases and J by 4 bases, with 11 bases of the junction left unmatched. CDR3 sequence reads: CASSALPGTANQPQHF. In DNA, the CDR3 is TGTGCCAGCAGTGCCCTACCCGGGACAGCTAATCAGCCCCAGCATTTT. Full variable domain (missing parts from reference TRBV28 and TRBJ1-5): DVKVTQSSRYLVKRTGEKVFLECVQDMDHENMFWYRQDPGLGLRLIYFSYDVKMKEKGDIPEGYSVSREKKERFSLILESASTNQTSMYLCASSALPGTANQPQHFGDGTRLSIL.

V usage is TRBV2 and J usage is TRBJ1-4; possibly TRBD1 for D (5 bases). V lost 4 bases, J lost 10 bases, and 19 bases lay in between. CDR3 length: 15 residues. Germline V gives CDR1 SNHLY, CDR2 FYNNEI. DNA for the CDR3: TGTGCCAGCAGTGCCATGGGGCGTGAATTGGCAAAACTGTTTTTT. This sequence encodes CASSAMGRELAKLFF.

This sequence joins TRBV7-2 and TRBJ1-3; D might be TRBD1 (5 bases). The CDR3 loop spans 14 amino acids. Looked up from germline, CDR1 is SGHTA and CDR2 is FQGNSA. V lost 5 bases and J 1 base, leaving 9 bases between the germline ends. The CDR3 DNA reads TGTGCCAGCAGCCCAGGGCCTTCTGGAAACACCATATATTTT. As protein: CASSPGPSGNTIYF.

The genes are TRBV7-6 and TRBJ1-2; the match to TRBD1 covers 8 bases. CDR1 is SGHVS, CDR2 FNYEAQ, per germline. The CDR3 has 13 amino acids. V was clipped by 5 bases and J by 6 bases; unmatched bases: 5. CDR3 in DNA: TGTGCCAGCAGCCATGAGACAGGGGATGGCTACACCTTC. Translating it yields CASSHETGDGYTF.

J is TRBJ2-3 and V is TRBV6-5; TRBD1 aligns across 7 bases. Germline CDR1 MNHEY, CDR2 SVGAGI. After removal of 5 bases from V and 1 base from J, the junction contained 3 bases not matched to a gene. CDR3 length: 14 residues. The CDR3 sequence is CASSDTGGTDTQYF. Here the CDR3 DNA reads TGTGCCAGCAGTGATACAGGGGGCACAGATACGCAGTATTTT.

The rearrangement joins TRBV18 to TRBJ2-6; D remains ambiguous. Germline-derived CDR1 and CDR2 are KGHSH and LQKENI. V lost 4 bases to trimming and J lost 0 bases, with 7 bases between them. This CDR3 has 15 residues. CDR3 sequence reads: CASSQTHSGANVLTF. The CDR3 nucleotides read TGTGCCAGCTCACAAACTCACTCTGGGGCCAACGTCCTGACTTTC.

The chain uses TRBV4-1 and TRBJ2-7; TRBD2 is a possible D gene (5 bases). The V gene lost 1 base and the J gene lost 2 bases, with 9 bases spanning the gap. This CDR3 contains 14 residues. Germline CDR1 MGHRA, CDR2 YSYEKL. The CDR3 loop reads CASSQGLTTYEQYF. For the CDR3, the DNA is TGCGCCAGCAGCCAAGGGCTGACTACCTACGAGCAGTACTTC.

CDR3 loop: CASSRGGQGSYEQYF. The DNA for the CDR3 is TGTGCCAGCAGCCGGGGGGGACAGGGGTCCTACGAGCAGTACTTC. The chain joins TRBV5-4 to TRBJ2-7; 10 nucleotides align to TRBD1. The V segment lost 4 bases and the J segment 1 base; nucleotides outside the gene matches: 5. There are 15 residues in the CDR3. Germline V gene data show CDR1 as SGHNT and CDR2 as YYREEE (reference sequence).

CDR3 amino acids: CASSSPNTEAFF. The CDR3 nucleotides read TGTGCCAGCAGTTCCCCAAACACTGAAGCTTTCTTT. The chain couples TRBV6-5 to TRBJ1-1; D not certain. The V gene lost 4 bases and the J gene lost 2 bases, with 5 bases spanning the gap. The CDR3 has 12 amino acids. Germline V lookup: CDR1 MNHEY, CDR2 SVGAGI.

This clone occurred once. The gene calls are TRBV4-1 and TRBJ2-3, with 8 bases lining up with TRBD2. The CDR3 sequence is 16 residues long. Germline V gene lookup returns CDR1 MGHRA and CDR2 YSYEKL. V gave up 0 bases and J gave up 4 bases; unmatched junction bases: 6. The CDR3 DNA reads TGCGCCAGCAGCCAAGATAGAGTAGCGGGATCAGATACGCAGTATTTT. Its protein is CASSQDRVAGSDTQYF.

The chain employs TRBV29-1 and TRBJ2-5, with D unresolved. The V and J ends lost 7 bases and 5 bases respectively, with 8 bases between them. The CDR3 consists of 10 residues. The germline V gene encodes CDR1 SQVTM and CDR2 ANQGSEA. The CDR3 DNA reads TGCAGCGGCGTTTTGGAGACCCAGTACTTC. It encodes CSGVLETQYF.

V and J are TRBV28 and TRBJ1-1; TRBD1 aligns across 9 bases. With V trimmed by 6 bases and J by 1 base, 6 bases remained unmatched. CDR1 and CDR2 (germline): MDHEN, SYDVKM. The CDR3 consists of 15 residues. DNA of the CDR3: TGTGCCAGCAGCGCTCCGGGACAGGGGAACACTGAAGCTTTCTTT. It is translated as CASSAPGQGNTEAFF.

The chain has TRBV5-1 and TRBJ1-5; 9 nucleotides agree with TRBD1. Germline CDR1 reads SGHRS; CDR2 reads YFSETQ. Trimming at V came to 4 bases and at J to 6 bases, leaving 8 bases not matched to a gene. The CDR3 is 15 amino acids. The CDR3 DNA reads as TGCGCCAGCAGCCCGGGCGGGACAGGGTTTCAGCCCCAGCATTTT. Its protein product is CASSPGGTGFQPQHF.

A few counts support this clone. At one boundary the junction diverges from the germline segment, which might be a read error. Other DNA sequences from this sample encode an identical CDR3 as well. This chain connects TRBV6-1 to TRBJ1-2, with D unresolved. The CDR3 totals 13 residues. Germline V gene data show CDR1 as MNHNS and CDR2 as SASEGT. CDR3 residues: CASSQTLNYGYTF. As DNA, the CDR3 is TGTGCCAGCAGTCAGACTCTAAACTACGGCTACACCTTC.

The J gene is TRBJ1-2, the V gene TRBV5-5; TRBD1 matches 9 bases. J gave up 3 bases and V 4 bases, and 10 bases lay outside the gene matches. The germline V gene encodes CDR1 SGHKS and CDR2 YYEKEE (reference sequence). The CDR3 extends over 16 amino acids. The chain's CDR3 is CASSLTGGASDYGYTF. The CDR3 DNA sequence: TGTGCCAGCAGCCTTACAGGGGGCGCATCTGACTATGGCTACACCTTC.

V and J are TRBV4-2 and TRBJ1-3; D is uncertain. Trimming left V 2 bases short and J 0 bases short, with 8 bases between. This CDR3 comprises 15 residues. Germline CDR1 and CDR2: LGHNA and YNFKEQ. CDR3 in DNA: TGTGCCAGCAGCCAACTAGATACCTCTGGAAACACCATATATTTT. Its translation: CASSQLDTSGNTIYF.

J is TRBJ2-7 and V is TRBV6-1; D not resolved. CDR1 is MNHNS, CDR2 SASEGT, per germline. Trimming removed 4 bases at V and 4 bases at J, with 11 bases between. This CDR3 comprises 13 residues. This CDR3 is CASSGAAHYEQYF. CDR3 nucleotides: TGTGCCAGCAGTGGGGCAGCCCATTACGAGCAGTACTTC.